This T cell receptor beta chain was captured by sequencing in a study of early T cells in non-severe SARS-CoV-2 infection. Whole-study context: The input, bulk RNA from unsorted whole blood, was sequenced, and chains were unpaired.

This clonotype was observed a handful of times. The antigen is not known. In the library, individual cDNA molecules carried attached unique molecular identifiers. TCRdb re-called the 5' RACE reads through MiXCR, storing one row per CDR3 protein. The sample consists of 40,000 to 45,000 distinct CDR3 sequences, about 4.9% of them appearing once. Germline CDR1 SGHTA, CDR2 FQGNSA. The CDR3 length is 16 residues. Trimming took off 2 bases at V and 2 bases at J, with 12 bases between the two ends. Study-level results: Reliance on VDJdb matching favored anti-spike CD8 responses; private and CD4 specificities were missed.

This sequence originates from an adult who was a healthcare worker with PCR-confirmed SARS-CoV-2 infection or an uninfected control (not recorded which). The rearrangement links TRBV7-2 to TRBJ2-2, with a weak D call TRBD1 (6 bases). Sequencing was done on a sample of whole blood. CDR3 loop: CASSLTGLINTGELFF. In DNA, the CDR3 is TGTGCCAGCAGCTTAACAGGGTTAATTAACACCGGGGAGCTGTTTTTT.